This T cell receptor beta chain comes out of a study of blood T cell repertoires in COVID-19. Study information: Specimens from acute and convalescent COVID-19 originated in the United States, Italy and Spain.

Trimming removed 4 bases from V and 7 bases from J; junction bases left unmatched: 13. In germline, CDR1 is SQVTM, CDR2 ANQGSEA. CDR3 size: 15 residues. In terms of age and location, participants ranged from roughly 18 to 90 years and lived in about 25 US areas. Two negative PCRs, clearance, or symptom resolution were required of recovered Cohort 3 donors. Authors' analysis steps: Counts of nucleated cells, estimated from reference gene primer amplification, were obtained. TCRdb's table, derived via immunoSEQ multiplex PCR, lists solely in-frame clones and lacks some. For V, J and clone size, that table is used; D and trimming come from the DNA. The repertoire holds 110,000 to 150,000 clones, with approximately 80% as singletons.

Sequenced sample: PBMCs or T cells enriched from blood (not recorded which). The rearrangement joins TRBV29-1 to TRBJ1-1; 9 positions match TRBD1. This TCR was sampled from a woman in her 40s who had recovered from COVID-19. The CDR3 sequence is CSVAPPTGGGGEAFF. In DNA, the CDR3 is TGCAGCGTTGCCCCACCTACAGGGGGCGGTGGTGAAGCTTTCTTT.